The rows below give T cell receptor beta chains drawn from one sample of a study of T cells in localized non-small cell lung cancer. Libraries were prepared by immunoSEQ multiplex PCR; TCRdb keeps only in-frame clonotypes and omits some of them. The top ten clones hold 19% of a sample with around 79,000 clones, around three quarters of them seen once. This specimen consisted of PBMCs, obtained before any cancer treatment. These receptors were collected from a man aged 35 to 70 with stage II squamous cell lung carcinoma. Each CDR3 is given with its conserved first and last residue. The order of the fields is V gene, J gene, D gene, clone size, CDR3 DNA, CDR3 protein. D genes are given only for firm matches. Some rows mark clone size as missing; the rest say once, few, many or name a class of expanded clone.

v_gene: TRBV6-1; j_gene: TRBJ1-2; d_gene: TRBD1; abundance: .; CDR3nt: TGTGCCACTGGGACAGAACAGCGCATATATGGCTACACCTTC; CDR3aa: CATGTEQRIYGYTF
v_gene: TRBV5-4; j_gene: TRBJ1-1; d_gene: .; abundance: .; CDR3nt: TGTGCCAGCAGCTTCGGCAGGGCGGGCACTGAAGCTTTCTTT; CDR3aa: CASSFGRAGTEAFF
v_gene: TRBV11-1; j_gene: TRBJ2-1; d_gene: TRBD2; abundance: once; CDR3nt: TGTGCCAGCACCCCTCGTAGCGGGAGGAACAATGAGCAGTTCTTC; CDR3aa: CASTPRSGRNNEQFF
v_gene: TRBV19; j_gene: TRBJ2-1; d_gene: TRBD2; abundance: .; CDR3nt: TGTGCCAGTAGGTCTCTTGGGACTAGTCCCTACAATGAGCAGTTCTTC; CDR3aa: CASRSLGTSPYNEQFF
v_gene: TRBV4-1; j_gene: TRBJ2-1; d_gene: TRBD2; abundance: .; CDR3nt: TGCGCCAGCAGCCGAACGGGACTAGCGGACAGATTCTTC; CDR3aa: CASSRTGLADRFF
v_gene: TRBV4-1; j_gene: TRBJ2-5; d_gene: .; abundance: .; CDR3nt: TGCGCCAGCAGCCAAGATCGGGCCGAGACCCAGTACTTC; CDR3aa: CASSQDRAETQYF
v_gene: TRBV28; j_gene: TRBJ2-2; d_gene: .; abundance: .; CDR3nt: TGTGCCAGCAGCCCCGCCGACCGCGGAACCGGGGAGCTGTTTTTT; CDR3aa: CASSPADRGTGELFF
v_gene: TRBV5-1; j_gene: TRBJ2-7; d_gene: TRBD1; abundance: .; CDR3nt: TGCGCCAGCAGCCAGACAGGGGGCGGTAGAGGGGGCCTCTACGAGCAGTACTTC; CDR3aa: CASSQTGGGRGGLYEQYF
v_gene: TRBV9; j_gene: TRBJ2-1; d_gene: TRBD1; abundance: .; CDR3nt: TGTGCCAGCAGCGCTGCCCCGGGACAGGGGGACTACAATGAGCAGTTCTTC; CDR3aa: CASSAAPGQGDYNEQFF
v_gene: TRBV27; j_gene: TRBJ2-5; d_gene: .; abundance: .; CDR3nt: TGTGCCAGCAGTTTACAGCCCCAATCTGGGCAGTACTTC; CDR3aa: CASSLQPQSGQYF
v_gene: TRBV7-2; j_gene: TRBJ2-2; d_gene: TRBD2; abundance: .; CDR3nt: TGTGCCAGCAGTTCGAGGCGGGGGGGTACCGGGGAGCTGTTTTTT; CDR3aa: CASSSRRGGTGELFF
v_gene: TRBV30; j_gene: TRBJ1-5; d_gene: .; abundance: few; CDR3nt: TGTGCCTGGAGCGATGGACAGAATCAGCCCCAGCATTTT; CDR3aa: CAWSDGQNQPQHF
v_gene: TRBV2; j_gene: TRBJ1-1; d_gene: .; abundance: few; CDR3nt: TGTGCCAGCAGTGAGTTGGAGAACACTGAAGCTTTCTTT; CDR3aa: CASSELENTEAFF
v_gene: TRBV7-8; j_gene: TRBJ2-3; d_gene: .; abundance: .; CDR3nt: TGTGCCAGCAGCTTCCCGGGACCATCCGAAGATACGCAGTATTTT; CDR3aa: CASSFPGPSEDTQYF
v_gene: TRBV4-3; j_gene: TRBJ2-7; d_gene: TRBD1; abundance: .; CDR3nt: TGCGCCAGCAGCCGGGACAGGGGGCCCTACGAGCAGTACTTC; CDR3aa: CASSRDRGPYEQYF
v_gene: TRBV5-6; j_gene: TRBJ2-7; d_gene: TRBD1; abundance: few; CDR3nt: TGTGCCAGCAGCTCCTGGACAGGGGCGGAGGAGCAGTACTTC; CDR3aa: CASSSWTGAEEQYF
v_gene: TRBV9; j_gene: TRBJ2-7; d_gene: .; abundance: .; CDR3nt: TGTGCCAGCAGCTTCGGGCTCCTCGAGAAGCAGTACTTC; CDR3aa: CASSFGLLEKQYF
v_gene: TRBV28; j_gene: TRBJ1-2; d_gene: .; abundance: .; CDR3nt: TGTGCCAGCACCTCAGTTGACAGGTCCCCCTATGGCTACACCTTC; CDR3aa: CASTSVDRSPYGYTF
v_gene: TRBV7-2; j_gene: TRBJ2-5; d_gene: TRBD2; abundance: .; CDR3nt: TGTGCCAGCAGCTCTACTAGCGGGGGGGCTGGGACCCAGTACTTC; CDR3aa: CASSSTSGGAGTQYF
v_gene: TRBV13; j_gene: TRBJ2-7; d_gene: .; abundance: .; CDR3nt: TGTGCCAGCACCGCTCCGGGGGCCAGCTCCTACGAGCAGTACTTC; CDR3aa: CASTAPGASSYEQYF
v_gene: TRBV30; j_gene: TRBJ1-1; d_gene: .; abundance: .; CDR3nt: TGTGCCTTGAGGGGTTTGAGGACTGAAGCTTTCTTT; CDR3aa: CALRGLRTEAFF
v_gene: TRBV7-2; j_gene: TRBJ2-3; d_gene: TRBD2; abundance: .; CDR3nt: TGTGCCAGCAGCTTAACGGGAGGGGAACCTTCTACGCAGTATTTT; CDR3aa: CASSLTGGEPSTQYF
v_gene: TRBV6-4; j_gene: TRBJ2-1; d_gene: TRBD2; abundance: .; CDR3nt: TGTGCCAGCAGTGGATTAGCGGGAGACTACAATGAGCAGTTCTTC; CDR3aa: CASSGLAGDYNEQFF
v_gene: TRBV6-5; j_gene: TRBJ1-2; d_gene: .; abundance: .; CDR3nt: TGTGCCAGCGCAGGGACTTATGGCTACACCTTC; CDR3aa: CASAGTYGYTF
v_gene: TRBV7-2; j_gene: TRBJ2-3; d_gene: .; abundance: .; CDR3nt: TGTGCCAGCAGTCAAAGCGGATACATCACAGATACGCAGTATTTT; CDR3aa: CASSQSGYITDTQYF
v_gene: TRBV5-1; j_gene: TRBJ2-3; d_gene: TRBD2; abundance: .; CDR3nt: TGCGCCAGCAGCCGCGGGCCTAGCGGGAGGGCTACCACAGATACGCAGTATTTT; CDR3aa: CASSRGPSGRATTDTQYF
v_gene: TRBV5-8; j_gene: TRBJ1-2; d_gene: .; abundance: .; CDR3nt: TGTGCCAGCAGCCACCACGACATCAGGAATGGCTACACCTTC; CDR3aa: CASSHHDIRNGYTF
v_gene: TRBV2; j_gene: TRBJ1-1; d_gene: TRBD1; abundance: .; CDR3nt: TGTGCCAGCAGCAGGACAGGAGGAAGGGCTGAAGCTTTCTTT; CDR3aa: CASSRTGGRAEAFF
v_gene: TRBV10-3; j_gene: TRBJ1-6; d_gene: .; abundance: .; CDR3nt: TGTGCCATCAGTGGCCAGGAGGGGGTGAATTCACCCCTCCACTTT; CDR3aa: CAISGQEGVNSPLHF
v_gene: TRBV15; j_gene: TRBJ1-5; d_gene: .; abundance: .; CDR3nt: TGTGCCACCAGCGGTCCACTTTCTAGCAATCAGCCCCAGCATTTT; CDR3aa: CATSGPLSSNQPQHF
v_gene: TRBV28; j_gene: TRBJ1-5; d_gene: .; abundance: .; CDR3nt: TGTGCCAGCAGTTTGGGCGGAGGGTATCAGCCCCAGCATTTT; CDR3aa: CASSLGGGYQPQHF
v_gene: TRBV30; j_gene: TRBJ2-2; d_gene: .; abundance: .; CDR3nt: TGTGCCTGGAGTGTAAGAGGAGCCGGGGAGCTGTTTTTT; CDR3aa: CAWSVRGAGELFF
v_gene: TRBV18; j_gene: TRBJ1-2; d_gene: TRBD1; abundance: .; CDR3nt: TGTGCCAGCTCACCCTCGACAGGGCAGAACTATGGCTACACCTTC; CDR3aa: CASSPSTGQNYGYTF
v_gene: TRBV19; j_gene: TRBJ2-5; d_gene: .; abundance: .; CDR3nt: TGTGCCAGTAGTAACGGAGGGGGGCTAGAGGAGACCCAGTACTTC; CDR3aa: CASSNGGGLEETQYF
v_gene: TRBV4-1; j_gene: TRBJ1-4; d_gene: .; abundance: .; CDR3nt: TGCGCCAGCAGCCAAGATCCTCCCGGGCTTCGTGAAAAACTGTTTTTT; CDR3aa: CASSQDPPGLREKLFF
v_gene: TRBV9; j_gene: TRBJ2-2; d_gene: TRBD1; abundance: .; CDR3nt: TGTGCCAGCAGCGTGGGACAGAACGCGAACACCGGGGAGCTGTTTTTT; CDR3aa: CASSVGQNANTGELFF
v_gene: TRBV11-2; j_gene: TRBJ2-1; d_gene: .; abundance: .; CDR3nt: TGTGCCAGCAGCTTAGGAGCAGGGCAAAGAGGCAATGAGCAGTTCTTC; CDR3aa: CASSLGAGQRGNEQFF
v_gene: TRBV30; j_gene: TRBJ2-3; d_gene: TRBD2; abundance: .; CDR3nt: TGTGCCTGTAGGACTAGCGGTGATACGCAGTATTTT; CDR3aa: CACRTSGDTQYF
v_gene: TRBV4-2; j_gene: TRBJ1-2; d_gene: .; abundance: .; CDR3nt: TGTGCCAGCAGCGTAGACGGACAGCCCAACTATGGCTACACCTTC; CDR3aa: CASSVDGQPNYGYTF
v_gene: TRBV28; j_gene: TRBJ1-3; d_gene: .; abundance: few; CDR3nt: TGTGCCAGCAGTTACCCCCACGGAAACACCATATATTTT; CDR3aa: CASSYPHGNTIYF
v_gene: TRBV6-4; j_gene: TRBJ2-2; d_gene: .; abundance: .; CDR3nt: TGTGCCAGTAGTCCCCAGCGAGGGGCCGGGGAGCTGTTTTTT; CDR3aa: CASSPQRGAGELFF